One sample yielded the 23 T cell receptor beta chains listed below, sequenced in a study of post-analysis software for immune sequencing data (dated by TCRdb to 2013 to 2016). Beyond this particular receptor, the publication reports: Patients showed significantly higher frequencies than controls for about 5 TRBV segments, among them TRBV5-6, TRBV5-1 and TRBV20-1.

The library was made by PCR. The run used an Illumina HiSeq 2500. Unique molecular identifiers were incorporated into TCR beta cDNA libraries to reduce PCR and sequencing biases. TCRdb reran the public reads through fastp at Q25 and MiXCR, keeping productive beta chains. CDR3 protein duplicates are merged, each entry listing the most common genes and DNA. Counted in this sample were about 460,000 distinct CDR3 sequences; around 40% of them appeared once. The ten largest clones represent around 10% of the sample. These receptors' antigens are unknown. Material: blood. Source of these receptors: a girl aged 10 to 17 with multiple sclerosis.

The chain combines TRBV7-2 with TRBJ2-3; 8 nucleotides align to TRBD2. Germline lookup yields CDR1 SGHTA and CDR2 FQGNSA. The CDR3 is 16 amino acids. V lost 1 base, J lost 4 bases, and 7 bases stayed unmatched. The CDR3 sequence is CASSLDSGSLADTQYF. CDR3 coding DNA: TGTGCCAGCAGCTTAGACAGCGGGAGCTTAGCAGATACGCAGTATTTT.

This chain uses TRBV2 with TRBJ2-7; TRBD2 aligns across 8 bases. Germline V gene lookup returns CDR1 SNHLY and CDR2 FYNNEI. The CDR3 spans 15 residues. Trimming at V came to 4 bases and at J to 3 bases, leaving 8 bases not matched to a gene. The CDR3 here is CASSAMGLVSYEQYF. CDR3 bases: TGTGCCAGCAGTGCCATGGGACTAGTCAGCTACGAGCAGTACTTC.

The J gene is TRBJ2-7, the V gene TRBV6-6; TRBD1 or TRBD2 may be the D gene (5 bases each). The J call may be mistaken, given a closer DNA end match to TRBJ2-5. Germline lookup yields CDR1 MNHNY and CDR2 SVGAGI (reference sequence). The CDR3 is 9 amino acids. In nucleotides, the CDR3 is TGTGCCACCGGGACGACCCAGTACTTC. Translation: CATGTTQYF.

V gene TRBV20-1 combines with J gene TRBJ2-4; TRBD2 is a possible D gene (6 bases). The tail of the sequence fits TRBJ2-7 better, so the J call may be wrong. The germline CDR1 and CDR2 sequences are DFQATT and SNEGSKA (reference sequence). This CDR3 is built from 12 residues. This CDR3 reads CSASLDYYEQYF. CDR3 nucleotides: TGCAGTGCTAGCCTGGACTACTACGAGCAGTACTTC.

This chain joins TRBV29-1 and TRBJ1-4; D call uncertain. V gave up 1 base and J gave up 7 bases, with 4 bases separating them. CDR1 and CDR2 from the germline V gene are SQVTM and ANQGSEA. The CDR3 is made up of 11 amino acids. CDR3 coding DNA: TGCAGCGTTGAAGGGGCTGAAAAACTGTTTTTT. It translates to CSVEGAEKLFF. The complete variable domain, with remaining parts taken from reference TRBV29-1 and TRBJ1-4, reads SAVISQKPSRDICQRGTSLTIQCQVDSQVTMMFWYRQQPGQSLTLIATANQGSEATYESGFVIDKFPISRPNLTFSTLTVSNMSPEDSSIYLCSVEGAEKLFFGSGTQLSVL.

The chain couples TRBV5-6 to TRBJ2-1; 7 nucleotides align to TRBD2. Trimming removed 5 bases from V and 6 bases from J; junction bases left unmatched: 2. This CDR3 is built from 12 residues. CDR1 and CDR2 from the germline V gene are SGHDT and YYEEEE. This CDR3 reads CASRWGGNEQFF. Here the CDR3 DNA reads TGTGCCAGCAGGTGGGGGGGCAATGAGCAGTTCTTC.

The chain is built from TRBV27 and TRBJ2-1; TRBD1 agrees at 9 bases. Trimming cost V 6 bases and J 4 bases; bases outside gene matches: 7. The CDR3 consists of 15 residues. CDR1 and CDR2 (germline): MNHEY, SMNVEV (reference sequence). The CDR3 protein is CASSRAGQGYNEQFF. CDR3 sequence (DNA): TGTGCCAGCAGCCGCGCTGGACAGGGGTACAATGAGCAGTTCTTC.

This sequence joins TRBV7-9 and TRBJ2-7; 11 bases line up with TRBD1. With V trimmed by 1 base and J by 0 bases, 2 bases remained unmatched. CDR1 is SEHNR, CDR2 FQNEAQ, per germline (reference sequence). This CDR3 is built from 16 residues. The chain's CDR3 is CASSLVGQGDSYEQYF. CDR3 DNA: TGTGCCAGCAGCTTAGTGGGACAGGGGGACTCCTACGAGCAGTACTTC.

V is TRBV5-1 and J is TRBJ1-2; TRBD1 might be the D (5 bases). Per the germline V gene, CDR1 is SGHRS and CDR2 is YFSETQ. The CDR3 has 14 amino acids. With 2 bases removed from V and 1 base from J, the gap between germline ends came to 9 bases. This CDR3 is CASSLFDSNYGYTF. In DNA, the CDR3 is TGCGCCAGCAGCTTATTCGACAGTAACTATGGCTACACCTTC.

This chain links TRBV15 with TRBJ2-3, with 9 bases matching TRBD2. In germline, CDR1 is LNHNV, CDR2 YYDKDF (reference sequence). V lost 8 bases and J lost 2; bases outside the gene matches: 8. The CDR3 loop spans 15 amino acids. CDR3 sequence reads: CATRLASGITDTQYF. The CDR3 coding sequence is TGTGCCACCCGCCTTGCTAGCGGGATCACAGATACGCAGTATTTT.

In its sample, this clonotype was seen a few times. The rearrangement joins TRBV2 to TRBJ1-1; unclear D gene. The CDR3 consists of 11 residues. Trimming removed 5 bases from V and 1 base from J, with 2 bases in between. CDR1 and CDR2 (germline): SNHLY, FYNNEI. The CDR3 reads CASSKNTEAFF. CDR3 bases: TGTGCCAGCAGTAAGAACACTGAAGCTTTCTTT.

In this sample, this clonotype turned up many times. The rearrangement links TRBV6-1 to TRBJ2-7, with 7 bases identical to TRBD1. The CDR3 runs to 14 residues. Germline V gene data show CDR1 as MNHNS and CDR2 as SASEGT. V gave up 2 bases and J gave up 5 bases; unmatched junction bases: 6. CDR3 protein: CASSESEGAHEQYF. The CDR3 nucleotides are TGTGCCAGCAGTGAATCAGAGGGGGCGCACGAGCAGTACTTC.

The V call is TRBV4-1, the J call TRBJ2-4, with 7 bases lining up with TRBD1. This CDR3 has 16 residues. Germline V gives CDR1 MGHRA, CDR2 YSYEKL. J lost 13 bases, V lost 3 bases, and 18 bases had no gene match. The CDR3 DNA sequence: TGCGCCAGCAGCCACCACGAAGGACAGGTGACAAAGGGGCAGTACTTC. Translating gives CASSHHEGQVTKGQYF.

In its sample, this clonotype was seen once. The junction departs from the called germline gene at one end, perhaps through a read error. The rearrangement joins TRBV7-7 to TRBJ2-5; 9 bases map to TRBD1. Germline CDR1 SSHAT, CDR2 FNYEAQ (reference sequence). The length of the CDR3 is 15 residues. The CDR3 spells CASSLGQGRQETQYF. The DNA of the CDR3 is TGTGCTAGCAGCTTAGGACAGGGGAGACAAGAGACCCAGTACTTC. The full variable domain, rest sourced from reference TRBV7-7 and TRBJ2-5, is GAGVSQSPRYKVTKRGQDVTLRCDPISSHATLYWYQQALGQGPEFLTYFNYEAQPDKSGLPSDRFSAERPEGSISTLTIQRTEQRDSAMYRCASSLGQGRQETQYFGPGTRLLVL.

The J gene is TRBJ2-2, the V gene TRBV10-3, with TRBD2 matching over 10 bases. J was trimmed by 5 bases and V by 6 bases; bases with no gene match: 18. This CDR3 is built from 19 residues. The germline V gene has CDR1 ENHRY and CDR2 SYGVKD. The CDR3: CAIRIHPIAGGPETGELFF. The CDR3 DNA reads TGTGCCATCAGGATCCACCCTATAGCGGGAGGACCAGAGACCGGGGAGCTGTTTTTT.

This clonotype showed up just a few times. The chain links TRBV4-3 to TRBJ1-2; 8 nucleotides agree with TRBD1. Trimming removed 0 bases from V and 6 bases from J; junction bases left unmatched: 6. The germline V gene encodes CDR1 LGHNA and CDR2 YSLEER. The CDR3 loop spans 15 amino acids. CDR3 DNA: TGCGCCAGCAGCCAAGAGCAAATCAGGGGGCATGGCTACACCTTC. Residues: CASSQEQIRGHGYTF.

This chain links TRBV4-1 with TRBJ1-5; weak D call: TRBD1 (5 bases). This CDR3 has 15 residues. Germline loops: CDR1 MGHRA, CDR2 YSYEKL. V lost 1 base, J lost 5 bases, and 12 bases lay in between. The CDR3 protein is CASSQVSQGHQPQHF. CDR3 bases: TGCGCCAGCAGCCAAGTATCCCAGGGACATCAGCCCCAGCATTTT.

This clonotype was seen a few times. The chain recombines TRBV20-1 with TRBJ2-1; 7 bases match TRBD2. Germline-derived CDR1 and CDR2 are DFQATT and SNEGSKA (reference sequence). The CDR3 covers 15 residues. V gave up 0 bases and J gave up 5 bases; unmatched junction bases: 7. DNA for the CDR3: TGCAGTGCTAGAGATCAACGGGGGGTCCACAATGAGCAGTTCTTC. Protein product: CSARDQRGVHNEQFF.

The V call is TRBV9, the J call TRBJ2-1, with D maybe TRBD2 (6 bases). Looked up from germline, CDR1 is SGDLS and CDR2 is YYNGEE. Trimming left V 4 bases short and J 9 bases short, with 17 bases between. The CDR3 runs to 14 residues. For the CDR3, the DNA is TGTGCCAGCAGCTTCACGGAGGGGCAGGTTGAGCAGTTCTTC. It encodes CASSFTEGQVEQFF. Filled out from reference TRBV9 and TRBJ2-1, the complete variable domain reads DSGVTQTPKHLITATGQRVTLRCSPRSGDLSVYWYQQSLDQGLQFLIQYYNGEERAKGNILERFSAQQFPDLHSELNLSSLELGDSALYFCASSFTEGQVEQFFGPGTRLTVL.

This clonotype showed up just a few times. DNA for the CDR3: TGTGCCAGCAGCTCAAACATTGGGGCCAAAAACATTCAGTACTTC. Its translation is CASSSNIGAKNIQYF. The chain couples TRBV7-8 to TRBJ2-4; D gene unclear. V lost 4 bases to trimming and J lost 1 base, with 11 bases between them. In germline, CDR1 is SGHVS, CDR2 FQNEAQ. This CDR3 has 15 residues.

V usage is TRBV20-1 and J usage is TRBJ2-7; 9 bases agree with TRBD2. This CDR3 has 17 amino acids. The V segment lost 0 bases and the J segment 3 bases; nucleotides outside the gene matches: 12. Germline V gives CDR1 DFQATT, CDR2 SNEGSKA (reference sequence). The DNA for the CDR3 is TGCAGTGCTAGAGATCGAGGGACTAGCTTTGAGAGCTACGAGCAGTACTTC. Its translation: CSARDRGTSFESYEQYF.

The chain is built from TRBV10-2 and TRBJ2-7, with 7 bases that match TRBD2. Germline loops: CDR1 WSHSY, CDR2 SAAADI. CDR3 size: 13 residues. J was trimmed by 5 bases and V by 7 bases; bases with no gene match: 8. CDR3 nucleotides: TGCGCCAGCACCGACCCGGGAGGTAACGAGCAGTACTTC. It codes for CASTDPGGNEQYF.

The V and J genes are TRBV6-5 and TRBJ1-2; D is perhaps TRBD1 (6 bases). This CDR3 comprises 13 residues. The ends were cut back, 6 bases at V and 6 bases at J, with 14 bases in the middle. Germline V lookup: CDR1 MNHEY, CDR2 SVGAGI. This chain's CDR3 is CASSPEGVHGYTF. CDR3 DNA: TGTGCCAGCAGCCCTGAGGGGGTTCATGGCTACACCTTC.